This T cell receptor (beta chain) was documented in a study of siplizumab effects on memory and regulatory T cells (dated by TCRdb to the late 2010s). Study-wide context: The study looked at the effect of siplizumab, an anti-CD2 antibody, on alloreactive T-cell subsets in allogeneic mixed lymphocyte reactions made from human PBMCs.

Sorted unstimulated T cells and proliferating T cells recovered from mixed lymphocyte reactions underwent TCRbeta CDR3 sequencing. Fresh whole blood from over eight HLA-typed healthy donors served as the source for isolating PBMCs. Unstimulated CD4+ regulatory T cells were FACS-sorted to map the origin of alloreactive clones. Cut back by 6 bases and 2 bases, the V and J ends lie 16 bases apart. The CDR3 sequence holds 15 residues, the cysteine and phenylalanine included. Only the CDR3 region is kept as DNA, spanning 45 bases read in frame from base 1. CDR1 and CDR2 are drawn from the germline V gene (reference sequence): MNHNY, SVGAGI. On this clone itself: No cognate antigen has been identified for it. No base qualities exist here, and no much larger clone lies one base off it.

Library prep was done by the immunoSEQ multiplex PCR assay. The deep sequencing platform assayed roughly 10^5 TCR templates per sample. Genomic DNA extracted from sorted T cells was used for TCRbeta CDR3 sequencing. In the original analysis: The R programming language was used for clonal analysis of the TCRbeta CDR3 data. Alloreactive CD4+ and CD8+ clones were defined by comparing unstimulated samples with post-reaction CFSE-low samples. Regulatory or non-regulatory origin of alloreactive CD4+ clones was assigned by matching sequences to the sorted unstimulated Treg and non-Treg repertoires. Not all clones reach the TCRdb copy of this immuneACCESS table, which keeps in-frame sequences only. Checked studies attribute under half of the gap to unresolved V genes and leave the rest unexplained. Clone size and V and J calls were adopted from that table, with D and trimming inferred from the DNA. In this sample the table shows some 100,000 clones, roughly 92% of which occur a single time. The ten biggest clones cover approximately 0.58% of the sample.

On the study overall, not on this receptor specifically: The cumulative frequency of alloreactive sequences traceable to unstimulated CD4+ memory T cells was significantly reduced by siplizumab. In reactions with siplizumab, an average of approximately 69% of mappable alloreactive CD4+ clones were Treg-derived, compared with 25% to 30% in control reactions. A naive or memory phenotype could not be assigned to roughly 80-96% of proliferating CD4+ or CD8+ clones. Whether proliferating Tregs from siplizumab cultures actually had suppressive function was not functionally confirmed. Because sequences below about 10^-5 frequency were poorly captured, only a minor fraction of alloreactive clones could be mapped to unstimulated subsets. Unstimulated naive T cells appeared to be more diverse than memory T cells, and naive cells seemed to make a substantial contribution to the alloresponse.

The sequence links TRBV6-6 to TRBJ1-2; TRBD1 is possibly the D segment (5 matching bases). This TCR was sampled from a human donor in good health. Sequencing input: Tregs sorted from blood. The nucleotides read TGTGCCAGCAGCCTAACGGTGGGGGACAACTATGGCTACACCTTC. It encodes CASSLTVGDNYGYTF.